This paragraph reports one TCR beta chain. The antigen is undetermined. The repertoire was sequenced with immunoSEQ multiplex PCR; TCRdb's copy has only in-frame clones and lacks some. The sample yields over 30,000 clones, approximately 88% seen once. This entry belongs to a study of T cells in localized non-small cell lung cancer. The study, taken as a whole, reports: In adjacent lung, a median roughly 56 of the top 100 tumor clones were found. Those with higher blood T cell density had longer overall survival. The greatest T cell clonality was found in uninvolved adjacent lung (higher than in tumor).

The germline V gene has CDR1 SGHTA and CDR2 FQGNSA. The V and J ends lost 6 bases and 6 bases, in that order; junction bases with no gene match: 5. The CDR3 has 13 residues. The TCR was taken from a woman aged 35 to 70 with stage I lung adenocarcinoma. This chain joins TRBV7-2 and TRBJ2-7; 10 bases line up with TRBD1. The specimen comprised peripheral blood, sampled before any cancer treatment. CDR3 bases: TGTGCCAGCAGGGACGGACAGGGGGGCGAGCAGTACTTC. This translates into CASRDGQGGEQYF.